The 13 T cell receptor beta chains given below trace back to one sample, sequenced in a study of PD-1 blockade in mismatch repair-deficient tumors. TCRdb's copy holds only in-frame clones and misses some; the assay was immunoSEQ multiplex PCR. The sample contains 130,000 or so clones, approximately 86% of which appear only once. The starting material was peripheral blood, obtained 44 weeks after starting pembrolizumab. The receptors here all came from an adult with mismatch repair-deficient cancer.

For the CDR3, the DNA is TGTGCCAGCAACGAAGGGACAGCCACAGATACGCAGTATTTT. This gives the protein CASNEGTATDTQYF. This chain joins TRBV2 and TRBJ2-3, with 7 bases fitting TRBD1. The CDR3 sequence is 14 residues long. CDR1 and CDR2 (germline): SNHLY, FYNNEI. The trim removed 7 bases at V and 2 bases at J, leaving 6 bases unmatched.

The chain employs TRBV4-1 and TRBJ2-6; D not certain. The CDR3 runs to 14 residues. Germline assignment: CDR1 MGHRA and CDR2 YSYEKL. Trimming cost V 3 bases and J 3 bases, with 6 bases left between them. In nucleotides, the CDR3 is TGCGCCAGCAGCCACAGGAGTGGGGCCAACGTCCTGACTTTC. It codes for CASSHRSGANVLTF.

This clone appeared a single time. The chain is built from TRBV27 and TRBJ2-1, with 14 bases lining up with TRBD2. CDR1 MNHEY and CDR2 SMNVEV come from the germline V gene (reference sequence). The CDR3 is 16 residues long. The J segment lost 7 bases and the V segment lost 5 bases, leaving 7 bases of the junction unmatched. In DNA, the CDR3 is TGTGCCAGCAGTCATCCGGGACTAGCGGGAGTGAATGAGCAGTTCTTC. Translating it yields CASSHPGLAGVNEQFF.

The rearrangement joins TRBV2 to TRBJ2-7, with 12 nucleotides matching TRBD1. The CDR3 is 13 amino acids. With 6 bases clipped from V and 6 bases from J, the junction kept 3 bases outside the gene matches. Germline loops: CDR1 SNHLY, CDR2 FYNNEI. CDR3 nucleotides: TGTGCCAGCAGGGGACAGGGGGCGCCCGAGCAGTACTTC. It specifies CASRGQGAPEQYF.

This clone was observed a single time. The V gene is TRBV7-9, the J gene TRBJ2-1; D is possibly TRBD2 (5 bases). V was cut by 1 base and J by 6 bases, with 16 bases left in between. The CDR3 extends over 16 amino acids. Germline V gene sequence: CDR1 SEHNR, CDR2 FQNEAQ (reference sequence). CDR3 sequence: CASSLVKLAGSNEQFF. As DNA, the CDR3 is TGTGCCAGCAGCTTAGTAAAGCTGGCGGGTTCCAATGAGCAGTTCTTC. Together with reference TRBV7-9 and TRBJ2-1, the CDR3 gives the full variable domain: DTGVSQNPRHKITKRGQNVTFRCDPISEHNRLYWYRQTLGQGPEFLTYFQNEAQLEKSRLLSDRFSAERPKGSFSTLEIQRTEQGDSAMYLCASSLVKLAGSNEQFFGPGTRLTVL.

This chain links TRBV5-1 with TRBJ2-7; TRBD2 is a possible D gene (5 bases). CDR3 length: 13 amino acids. Germline CDR1 and CDR2: SGHRS and YFSETQ. Trimming cost V 4 bases and J 5 bases, with 13 bases left between them. The CDR3: CASSPLLGNEQYF. The DNA for the CDR3 is TGCGCCAGCAGCCCCTTACTAGGCAACGAGCAGTACTTC.

With regard to this clone: The junction departs from germline at one end; a sequencing error may be responsible. The CDR3 bases are TGTGCTAGCACCACACTAAGGCGCAGGGAAGCTCACTACGAGCAGTACTTC. Translation: CASTTLRRREAHYEQYF. The rearrangement joins TRBV7-7 to TRBJ2-7, with D tentatively TRBD1 (5 bases). This CDR3 has 17 amino acids. Germline CDR1 SSHAT, CDR2 FNYEAQ (reference sequence).

This clone was detected a few times. An end of the junction differs from the germline gene, which may be a read error. The chain has TRBV12-5 and TRBJ2-7; the D gene is possibly TRBD1 (6 bases). Germline lookup yields CDR1 LGHNT and CDR2 FRNRAP. CDR3 length equals 12 residues. CDR3 loop: CASGLVDSPGDF. CDR3 in DNA: TGTGCTAGTGGTTTGGTAGACAGCCCAGGGGACTTC.

V is TRBV6-5 and J is TRBJ2-1; the D is unclear. Per germline, CDR1 MNHEY and CDR2 SVGAGI. V lost 0 bases and J lost 4, with 4 bases in between. The length of the CDR3 is 13 residues. The DNA of the CDR3 is TGTGCCAGCAGTTACTCGAGTTACAATGAGCAGTTCTTC. It specifies CASSYSSYNEQFF.

The chain links TRBV19 to TRBJ1-5, with TRBD1 matching 7 bases. V lost 5 bases and J lost 0; bases outside the gene matches: 4. The CDR3 is made up of 15 amino acids. Germline V lookup: CDR1 LNHDA, CDR2 SQIVND (reference sequence). The CDR3 coding sequence is TGTGCCAGTAGTTTCCGACAGGGTAGCAATCAGCCCCAGCATTTT. Its translation: CASSFRQGSNQPQHF.

This clone was recorded a few times. The chain links TRBV7-2 to TRBJ1-5; D gene uncertain. There are 12 residues in the CDR3. The germline V gene encodes CDR1 SGHTA and CDR2 FQGNSA. Trimming shortened V by 7 bases and J by 2 bases, and 6 bases separated the two germline ends. The CDR3 bases are TGTGCCAGCACGGGCGGCAATCAGCCCCAGCATTTT. Translating gives CASTGGNQPQHF.

The chain uses TRBV19 and TRBJ2-4; 7 nucleotides match TRBD2. From germline, CDR1 is LNHDA and CDR2 SQIVND (reference sequence). The CDR3 covers 17 residues. The V and J ends lost 6 bases and 0 bases, in that order; junction bases with no gene match: 11. CDR3: CASSPVGGEVAKNIQYF. CDR3 sequence (DNA): TGTGCCAGTAGCCCCGTTGGGGGGGAAGTAGCCAAAAACATTCAGTACTTC.

The V and J genes are TRBV6-5 and TRBJ2-7, with TRBD1 as a possible D gene (6 bases). Between the trimmed V and J ends, which lost 5 bases and 2 bases, there was a span of 16 bases. Germline-derived CDR1 and CDR2 are MNHEY and SVGAGI. The CDR3 is made up of 15 amino acids. The CDR3 DNA sequence: TGTGCCAGCAGTCAAAGATGGGACACCACCTACGAGCAGTACTTC. The encoded protein is CASSQRWDTTYEQYF.